Each of the 8 T cell receptor beta chains below was sequenced from the same sample in a study of blood T cell repertoires in COVID-19. Only in-frame clones appear in the TCRdb table, and some are missing; sequencing was by immunoSEQ multiplex PCR. Among around 260,000 clones listed, 84% were seen once. The specimen sequenced was peripheral blood. The receptors originated from a man aged 55-75 years with acute or convalescent COVID-19.

This clone was observed once. V is TRBV30 and J is TRBJ1-1; TRBD1 matches 9 bases. Looked up from germline, CDR1 is GTSNPN and CDR2 is SVGIG (reference sequence). The CDR3 runs 13 residues. V trimming: 4 bases; J trimming: 6 bases; junction bases outside the gene matches: 6. The CDR3 loop is CAWTTGGWAEAFF. The DNA for the CDR3 is TGTGCCTGGACCACAGGGGGCTGGGCTGAAGCTTTCTTT.

The chain employs TRBV11-1 and TRBJ2-2; D call uncertain. The V gene lost 5 bases and the J gene lost 5 bases, with 15 bases spanning the gap. Germline CDR1 reads SGHAT; CDR2 reads FQDESV (reference sequence). The CDR3 runs to 15 residues. CDR3 region: CASSLFKSLTGELFF. The DNA for the CDR3 is TGTGCCAGCAGCCTCTTCAAGAGCCTGACCGGGGAGCTGTTTTTT.

This clone was counted once. The chain joins TRBV4-3 to TRBJ1-2, with TRBD1 identical over 9 bases. CDR3 length equals 17 residues. Germline CDR1 reads LGHNA; CDR2 reads YSLEER. The ends lost 2 bases at V and 5 bases at J; junction bases unmatched: 12. In DNA form, the CDR3 reads TGCGCCAGCAGCCAATCTTTGGGGGACAGGGCTCTGTATGGCTACACCTTC. Its protein product is CASSQSLGDRALYGYTF.

The rearrangement links TRBV7-9 to TRBJ1-1; 7 nucleotides align to TRBD1. The CDR3 runs 12 residues. Looked up from germline, CDR1 is SEHNR and CDR2 is FQNEAQ (reference sequence). Trimming at V came to 4 bases and at J to 7 bases, leaving 3 bases not matched to a gene. The CDR3 DNA follows: TGTGCCAGCAGCTCGAGACAGGGTGAAGCTTTCTTT. Translated, it gives CASSSRQGEAFF.

The CDR3 coding sequence is TGTGCCAGCAGCTTATCGGGGAAGAAATCCTACGAGCAGTACTTC. It yields the protein CASSLSGKKSYEQYF. This chain joins TRBV7-3 and TRBJ2-7; a weak D match, TRBD2 (5 bases). There are 15 residues in the CDR3. Germline V gene data show CDR1 as SGHTA and CDR2 as FQGTGA. V lost 2 bases, J lost 1 base, and 12 bases lay in between.

The V call is TRBV6-5, the J call TRBJ2-7, with 7 bases that match TRBD1. V shed 8 bases and J 2 bases; nucleotides not matched to a gene: 9. The CDR3 sequence is 14 residues long. Looked up from germline, CDR1 is MNHEY and CDR2 is SVGAGI. CDR3 nucleotides: TGTGCCAGCCGCGGACAGGCGGCAGCCTACGAGCAGTACTTC. Translated, it gives CASRGQAAAYEQYF.

This clone turned up a few times. This chain joins TRBV4-2 and TRBJ1-1; tentatively, D is TRBD1 (5 bases). This CDR3 spans 14 amino acids. Germline lookup yields CDR1 LGHNA and CDR2 YNFKEQ. Trimming took off 4 bases at V and 0 bases at J, with 9 bases between the two ends. CDR3 sequence: CASSPAGLNTEAFF. The CDR3 bases are TGTGCCAGCAGCCCCGCGGGACTGAACACTGAAGCTTTCTTT.

This clone was found a few times. The chain joins TRBV2 to TRBJ1-3; the match to TRBD1 covers 7 bases. V was clipped by 4 bases and J by 7 bases; unmatched bases: 7. Germline V gene lookup returns CDR1 SNHLY and CDR2 FYNNEI. This CDR3 has 14 residues. The CDR3 DNA reads TGTGCCAGCAGTGGGACAGGCGAAAGGAACACCATATATTTT. Its protein is CASSGTGERNTIYF.